Listed below are T cell receptor beta chains from one sample, sequenced in a study of T cells in Graves' hyperthyroidism and ophthalmopathy. TCRdb used MiXCR to reprocess the multiplex PCR reads, holding one entry per CDR3 protein. The table shows fewer than 550,000 distinct CDR3 sequences, with about a sixth occurring only once. Sequences were obtained from blood. The receptors shown here come from a young woman with Graves' hyperthyroidism. The CDR3 runs from the conserved cysteine through the conserved F or W. The size field is filled for only some rows; it gives once, few, many or a size class.

>18|many|TRBV6-5|TRBJ2-1
CASSYKGEVYSSYNEQFF
>13|many|TRBV5-1|TRBJ1-2
CASRQESVYGYTF
>16|many|TRBV7-9|TRBJ1-1
CASSTQGTPLNTEAFF
>16|many|TRBV6-6|TRBJ2-2
CASSYGPGANTGELFF
>15|many|TRBV6-1|TRBJ2-5
CASTTTSGGGETQYF
>12|few|TRBV5-6|TRBJ2-3
CASSVVWDTQYF
>16|-|TRBV5-4|TRBJ2-3
CASSLGGQLSTDTQYF
>16|-|TRBV4-2|TRBJ2-1
CASSQGLAGDGIEQFF
>16|few|TRBV28|TRBJ2-3
CASSLGGPPRTDTQYF
>14|many|TRBV6-5|TRBJ1-5
CASSYSNRNQPQHF